These 9 T cell receptor beta chains came from one sample sequenced in a study of T cells in Graves' hyperthyroidism and ophthalmopathy. Template material for amplifying TCR beta CDR3 regions consisted of RNA transcripts. TCR CDR3 regions were first amplified by RT-PCR with HTBI primers. TCRdb ran MiXCR on the multiplex PCR reads and lists one entry per CDR3 protein. The sample lists approximately 430,000 distinct CDR3 sequences, about 15% occurring once. Sequenced sample: blood. These receptors all come from a woman aged 18 to 35 with Graves' hyperthyroidism.

This clonotype occurred a few times. CDR3: CASSFTPGRLAGEQYF. The CDR3 bases are TGTGCCAGCAGTTTTACACCGGGACGTCTCGCGGGGGAGCAGTACTTC. The chain employs TRBV28 and TRBJ2-7, with a weak D call TRBD2 (6 bases). CDR1 and CDR2 from the germline V gene are MDHEN and SYDVKM. The CDR3 runs to 16 residues. Trimming cost V 3 bases and J 7 bases, with 22 bases left between them.

This clonotype was seen only a few times. V gene TRBV6-1 combines with J gene TRBJ2-7; the D gene is possibly TRBD1 (5 bases). The CDR3 is 14 amino acids. CDR1 MNHNS and CDR2 SASEGT come from the germline V gene. V gave up 7 bases and J gave up 4 bases, with 17 bases separating them. CDR3 nucleotides: TGTGCCAGCATTAGACTCCTAGGACAATACGAGCAGTACTTC. Translation: CASIRLLGQYEQYF.

This clonotype was counted many times. The rearrangement joins TRBV11-1 to TRBJ1-1; D gene unclear. Trimming left V 5 bases short and J 0 bases short, with 7 bases between. CDR3 length: 13 residues. The germline V gene encodes CDR1 SGHAT and CDR2 FQDESV (reference sequence). The CDR3 spells CASSPRLNTEAFF. CDR3 DNA sequence: TGTGCCAGCAGCCCTAGATTGAACACTGAAGCTTTCTTT.

This clonotype was counted ten times or more. The chain has TRBV11-2 and TRBJ1-3; D unclear. Trimming removed 5 bases from V and 2 bases from J, with 16 bases in between. CDR3 length: 16 residues. Germline-derived CDR1 and CDR2 are SGHAT and FQNNGV. Here the CDR3 reads CASSLLVGLPGNTIYF. Here the CDR3 DNA reads TGTGCCAGCAGCCTCTTGGTTGGACTCCCTGGAAACACCATATATTTT.

This clonotype was seen only a few times. This rearrangement joins TRBV20-1 to TRBJ2-1; 7 nucleotides agree with TRBD2. The CDR3 totals 17 residues. Germline loops: CDR1 DFQATT, CDR2 SNEGSKA (reference sequence). The J segment lost 3 bases and the V segment lost 0 bases, leaving 11 bases of the junction unmatched. CDR3 loop: CSARDPLRSGDYNEQFF. Written as DNA, the CDR3 is TGCAGTGCTAGAGATCCCCTCAGAAGCGGGGACTACAATGAGCAGTTCTTC.

As regards this clonotype: The junction and the germline gene differ at one end; a read error may be behind it. This chain links TRBV7-2 with TRBJ2-1; TRBD2 matches at 8 bases. The CDR3 sequence is 15 residues long. Germline CDR1 is SGHTA and CDR2 is FQGNSA. The CDR3 bases are TGTGTCAGCGGCTTTGCGGGGGGCCCTTACAATGAGCAGTTCTTC. This gives the protein CVSGFAGGPYNEQFF.

This clonotype was observed at least ten times. The chain couples TRBV28 to TRBJ2-3; 9 nucleotides align to TRBD2. This CDR3 region has 16 residues. Trimming at V came to 1 base and at J to 0 bases, leaving 2 bases not matched to a gene. The germline CDR1 and CDR2 sequences are MDHEN and SYDVKM. CDR3 protein: CASSLSAGGSTDTQYF. The CDR3 region has the DNA TGTGCCAGCAGTTTATCGGCGGGGGGGAGCACAGATACGCAGTATTTT.

Worth noting for this clonotype: This sequence may be a read error, since a much larger clone differs from it by one base. The chain links TRBV28 to TRBJ1-5; tentatively, D is TRBD1 (6 bases). The germline V gene has CDR1 MDHEN and CDR2 SYDVKM. V was shortened by 5 bases and J by 0 bases, with 23 bases between the two germline ends. The CDR3 spans 19 residues. The chain's CDR3 is CASSLRFLRQGNSNQPQHF. CDR3 DNA: TGTGCCAGCAGTCTTCGCTTTCTTCGGCAGGGGAATAGCAATCAGCCCCAGCATTTT.

In the case of this clonotype: Germline and junction disagree at one end, which may indicate a read error. The chain couples TRBV20-1 to TRBJ2-1; 7 nucleotides match TRBD2. Germline V gives CDR1 DFQATT, CDR2 SNEGSKA (reference sequence). This CDR3 region has 15 residues. The chain's CDR3 is CSARDIASGYNEQLF. CDR3 bases: TGCAGTGCTAGAGATATCGCTAGCGGCTACAATGAGCAGCTCTTC.